This T cell receptor (beta chain) appears in the sequencing data of a study of cytomegalovirus exposure and HLA in healthy donors. Study results and caveats: Later work found that TCR association rates differed between HLA loci; DRB1 had the most and HLA-C the fewest. Researchers reported that a few CMV-associated chains were confirmed in vitro as CMV antigen-specific.

The primer mix had 60 Vbeta and 13 Jbeta primers. Repertoires were generated with immunoSEQ multiplex PCR, while TCRdb's copy carries only in-frame clones and drops some. Of around 150,000 clones listed, roughly 62% are singletons. This clone was seen a handful of times. Its target is unknown. Unrecorded immune exposures were likely, despite nominal health at sampling. CDR3 size: 12 residues. Germline assignment: CDR1 MDHEN and CDR2 SYDVKM. V was pared by 7 bases and J by 0 bases, with 7 bases between. This receptor was taken from a man in his fifties or sixties in good health and CMV-seronegative. The gene calls are TRBV28 and TRBJ2-7; tentative D call: TRBD2 (6 bases). Sequencing input: PBMCs. In DNA, the CDR3 is TGTGCCAGCACCGGGGGCTCCTACGAGCAGTACTTC. Its protein is CASTGGSYEQYF.